This T cell receptor (beta chain) comes out of a study of blood T cell repertoires in COVID-19. Patients at the Seattle site were enrolled during active infection and followed longitudinally. As handled by the study authors: The assay estimated nucleated cells by amplifying reference gene primers. Repertoires were generated with immunoSEQ multiplex PCR, while TCRdb's copy carries only in-frame clones and drops some. V, J and clone size derive from that table, while D and trimming were established from the DNA sequence. The profile shows under 200,000 clones, about 87% of them singletons. The germline V gene encodes CDR1 GTSNPN and CDR2 SVGIG (reference sequence). V trimming: 3 bases; J trimming: 3 bases; junction bases outside the gene matches: 7. This CDR3 contains 14 residues. The table lists this clone with a count of one.

This receptor was obtained from a woman in her sixties or seventies with COVID-19, enrolled during active disease. The chain has TRBV30 and TRBJ1-2, with 7 bases matching TRBD1. Specimen: peripheral blood. For the CDR3, the DNA is TGTGCCTGGAGCGGGGACAGAGTACACTATGGCTACACCTTC. Its protein is CAWSGDRVHYGYTF.